The 11 T cell receptor beta chains below all came from one sample that was sequenced in a study of T cells expressing NK-cell markers. TCRdb reprocessed the 5' RACE reads; each CDR3 protein has one entry and no DNA is given. The table lists about 390,000 distinct CDR3 sequences, with approximately 12% in the top ten. The sequenced sample consisted of blood T cells: a sorted CD56 or NKG2C T cell subset, CD4+ or CD8+ T cells, or bulk PBMC T cells (not recorded which). Receptor source: a woman in her forties or fifties in good health.

The chain couples TRBV5-1 to TRBJ1-1. The germline V gene encodes CDR1 SGHRS and CDR2 YFSETQ. This CDR3 region has 15 residues. CDR3 protein: CASSLLQRVGTEAFF. The full variable domain, its missing parts supplied by reference TRBV5-1 and TRBJ1-1, is KAGVTQTPRYLIKTRGQQVTLSCSPISGHRSVSWYQQTPGQGLQFLFEYFSETQRNKGNFPGRFSGRQFSNSRSEMNVSTLELGDSALYLCASSLLQRVGTEAFFGQGTRLTVV.

The chain is built from TRBV7-6 and TRBJ1-1; TCRdb's D gene call, TRBD1, goes unchecked for lack of DNA. Germline assignment: CDR1 SGHVS and CDR2 FNYEAQ. The CDR3 extends over 17 amino acids. CDR3 region: CASSFGGHRTEHTEAFF.

This chain links TRBV6-1 with TRBJ2-3; TCRdb lists TRBD2, though no DNA is available to test this call. This CDR3 spans 15 amino acids. Germline assignment: CDR1 MNHNS and CDR2 SASEGT. CDR3 protein: CASRRERASLDTQYF.

The chain joins TRBV29-1 to TRBJ1-5. Germline V gene sequence: CDR1 SQVTM, CDR2 ANQGSEA. The CDR3 is 14 residues long. This chain's CDR3 is CSVTMSFSNQPQHF. Using reference TRBV29-1 and TRBJ1-5 for the parts outside the CDR3, the full variable domain is SAVISQKPSRDICQRGTSLTIQCQVDSQVTMMFWYRQQPGQSLTLIATANQGSEATYESGFVIDKFPISRPNLTFSTLTVSNMSPEDSSIYLCSVTMSFSNQPQHFGDGTRLSIL.

This chain links TRBV29-1 with TRBJ2-6; no DNA is available, so the TRBD1 call from TCRdb remains unchecked. The CDR3 consists of 13 residues. Germline V CDR1 and CDR2: SQVTM, ANQGSEA. The CDR3 region is CSVWGAGANVLTF.

CDR3 amino acids: CASSLSTGVETQYF. The V gene is TRBV7-9, the J gene TRBJ2-5; TCRdb calls TRBD2, which cannot be checked without DNA. CDR3 size: 14 residues. Germline loops: CDR1 SEHNR, CDR2 FQNEAQ (reference sequence).

This chain joins TRBV6-2 or TRBV6-3 and TRBJ2-7; as DNA is missing, the TRBD2 call by TCRdb cannot be tested. The CDR3 totals 13 residues. Germline assignment: CDR1 MNHEY and CDR2 SVGEGT. CDR3 amino acids: CASSYSVATEQYF.

The V call is TRBV30, the J call TRBJ2-2. Germline lookup yields CDR1 GTSNPN and CDR2 SVGIG (reference sequence). CDR3 length: 15 residues. CDR3: CAWSSVSGHTGELFF.

The chain carries TRBV28 and TRBJ2-6. CDR1 MDHEN and CDR2 SYDVKM come from the germline V gene. The CDR3 consists of 15 residues. The chain's CDR3 is CASRLLGSGANVLTF.

The chain recombines TRBV29-1 with TRBJ1-4; TCRdb's D call, TRBD1, is unchecked because there is no DNA. Per germline, CDR1 SQVTM and CDR2 ANQGSEA. The CDR3 sequence is 12 residues long. CDR3 sequence reads: CSVEGRGRKLFF.

The chain employs TRBV29-1 and TRBJ2-1; TCRdb proposes TRBD1, but this gene call is untestable without DNA. The germline V gene encodes CDR1 SQVTM and CDR2 ANQGSEA. This CDR3 spans 11 amino acids. The CDR3 is CSAGWTFEQFF.